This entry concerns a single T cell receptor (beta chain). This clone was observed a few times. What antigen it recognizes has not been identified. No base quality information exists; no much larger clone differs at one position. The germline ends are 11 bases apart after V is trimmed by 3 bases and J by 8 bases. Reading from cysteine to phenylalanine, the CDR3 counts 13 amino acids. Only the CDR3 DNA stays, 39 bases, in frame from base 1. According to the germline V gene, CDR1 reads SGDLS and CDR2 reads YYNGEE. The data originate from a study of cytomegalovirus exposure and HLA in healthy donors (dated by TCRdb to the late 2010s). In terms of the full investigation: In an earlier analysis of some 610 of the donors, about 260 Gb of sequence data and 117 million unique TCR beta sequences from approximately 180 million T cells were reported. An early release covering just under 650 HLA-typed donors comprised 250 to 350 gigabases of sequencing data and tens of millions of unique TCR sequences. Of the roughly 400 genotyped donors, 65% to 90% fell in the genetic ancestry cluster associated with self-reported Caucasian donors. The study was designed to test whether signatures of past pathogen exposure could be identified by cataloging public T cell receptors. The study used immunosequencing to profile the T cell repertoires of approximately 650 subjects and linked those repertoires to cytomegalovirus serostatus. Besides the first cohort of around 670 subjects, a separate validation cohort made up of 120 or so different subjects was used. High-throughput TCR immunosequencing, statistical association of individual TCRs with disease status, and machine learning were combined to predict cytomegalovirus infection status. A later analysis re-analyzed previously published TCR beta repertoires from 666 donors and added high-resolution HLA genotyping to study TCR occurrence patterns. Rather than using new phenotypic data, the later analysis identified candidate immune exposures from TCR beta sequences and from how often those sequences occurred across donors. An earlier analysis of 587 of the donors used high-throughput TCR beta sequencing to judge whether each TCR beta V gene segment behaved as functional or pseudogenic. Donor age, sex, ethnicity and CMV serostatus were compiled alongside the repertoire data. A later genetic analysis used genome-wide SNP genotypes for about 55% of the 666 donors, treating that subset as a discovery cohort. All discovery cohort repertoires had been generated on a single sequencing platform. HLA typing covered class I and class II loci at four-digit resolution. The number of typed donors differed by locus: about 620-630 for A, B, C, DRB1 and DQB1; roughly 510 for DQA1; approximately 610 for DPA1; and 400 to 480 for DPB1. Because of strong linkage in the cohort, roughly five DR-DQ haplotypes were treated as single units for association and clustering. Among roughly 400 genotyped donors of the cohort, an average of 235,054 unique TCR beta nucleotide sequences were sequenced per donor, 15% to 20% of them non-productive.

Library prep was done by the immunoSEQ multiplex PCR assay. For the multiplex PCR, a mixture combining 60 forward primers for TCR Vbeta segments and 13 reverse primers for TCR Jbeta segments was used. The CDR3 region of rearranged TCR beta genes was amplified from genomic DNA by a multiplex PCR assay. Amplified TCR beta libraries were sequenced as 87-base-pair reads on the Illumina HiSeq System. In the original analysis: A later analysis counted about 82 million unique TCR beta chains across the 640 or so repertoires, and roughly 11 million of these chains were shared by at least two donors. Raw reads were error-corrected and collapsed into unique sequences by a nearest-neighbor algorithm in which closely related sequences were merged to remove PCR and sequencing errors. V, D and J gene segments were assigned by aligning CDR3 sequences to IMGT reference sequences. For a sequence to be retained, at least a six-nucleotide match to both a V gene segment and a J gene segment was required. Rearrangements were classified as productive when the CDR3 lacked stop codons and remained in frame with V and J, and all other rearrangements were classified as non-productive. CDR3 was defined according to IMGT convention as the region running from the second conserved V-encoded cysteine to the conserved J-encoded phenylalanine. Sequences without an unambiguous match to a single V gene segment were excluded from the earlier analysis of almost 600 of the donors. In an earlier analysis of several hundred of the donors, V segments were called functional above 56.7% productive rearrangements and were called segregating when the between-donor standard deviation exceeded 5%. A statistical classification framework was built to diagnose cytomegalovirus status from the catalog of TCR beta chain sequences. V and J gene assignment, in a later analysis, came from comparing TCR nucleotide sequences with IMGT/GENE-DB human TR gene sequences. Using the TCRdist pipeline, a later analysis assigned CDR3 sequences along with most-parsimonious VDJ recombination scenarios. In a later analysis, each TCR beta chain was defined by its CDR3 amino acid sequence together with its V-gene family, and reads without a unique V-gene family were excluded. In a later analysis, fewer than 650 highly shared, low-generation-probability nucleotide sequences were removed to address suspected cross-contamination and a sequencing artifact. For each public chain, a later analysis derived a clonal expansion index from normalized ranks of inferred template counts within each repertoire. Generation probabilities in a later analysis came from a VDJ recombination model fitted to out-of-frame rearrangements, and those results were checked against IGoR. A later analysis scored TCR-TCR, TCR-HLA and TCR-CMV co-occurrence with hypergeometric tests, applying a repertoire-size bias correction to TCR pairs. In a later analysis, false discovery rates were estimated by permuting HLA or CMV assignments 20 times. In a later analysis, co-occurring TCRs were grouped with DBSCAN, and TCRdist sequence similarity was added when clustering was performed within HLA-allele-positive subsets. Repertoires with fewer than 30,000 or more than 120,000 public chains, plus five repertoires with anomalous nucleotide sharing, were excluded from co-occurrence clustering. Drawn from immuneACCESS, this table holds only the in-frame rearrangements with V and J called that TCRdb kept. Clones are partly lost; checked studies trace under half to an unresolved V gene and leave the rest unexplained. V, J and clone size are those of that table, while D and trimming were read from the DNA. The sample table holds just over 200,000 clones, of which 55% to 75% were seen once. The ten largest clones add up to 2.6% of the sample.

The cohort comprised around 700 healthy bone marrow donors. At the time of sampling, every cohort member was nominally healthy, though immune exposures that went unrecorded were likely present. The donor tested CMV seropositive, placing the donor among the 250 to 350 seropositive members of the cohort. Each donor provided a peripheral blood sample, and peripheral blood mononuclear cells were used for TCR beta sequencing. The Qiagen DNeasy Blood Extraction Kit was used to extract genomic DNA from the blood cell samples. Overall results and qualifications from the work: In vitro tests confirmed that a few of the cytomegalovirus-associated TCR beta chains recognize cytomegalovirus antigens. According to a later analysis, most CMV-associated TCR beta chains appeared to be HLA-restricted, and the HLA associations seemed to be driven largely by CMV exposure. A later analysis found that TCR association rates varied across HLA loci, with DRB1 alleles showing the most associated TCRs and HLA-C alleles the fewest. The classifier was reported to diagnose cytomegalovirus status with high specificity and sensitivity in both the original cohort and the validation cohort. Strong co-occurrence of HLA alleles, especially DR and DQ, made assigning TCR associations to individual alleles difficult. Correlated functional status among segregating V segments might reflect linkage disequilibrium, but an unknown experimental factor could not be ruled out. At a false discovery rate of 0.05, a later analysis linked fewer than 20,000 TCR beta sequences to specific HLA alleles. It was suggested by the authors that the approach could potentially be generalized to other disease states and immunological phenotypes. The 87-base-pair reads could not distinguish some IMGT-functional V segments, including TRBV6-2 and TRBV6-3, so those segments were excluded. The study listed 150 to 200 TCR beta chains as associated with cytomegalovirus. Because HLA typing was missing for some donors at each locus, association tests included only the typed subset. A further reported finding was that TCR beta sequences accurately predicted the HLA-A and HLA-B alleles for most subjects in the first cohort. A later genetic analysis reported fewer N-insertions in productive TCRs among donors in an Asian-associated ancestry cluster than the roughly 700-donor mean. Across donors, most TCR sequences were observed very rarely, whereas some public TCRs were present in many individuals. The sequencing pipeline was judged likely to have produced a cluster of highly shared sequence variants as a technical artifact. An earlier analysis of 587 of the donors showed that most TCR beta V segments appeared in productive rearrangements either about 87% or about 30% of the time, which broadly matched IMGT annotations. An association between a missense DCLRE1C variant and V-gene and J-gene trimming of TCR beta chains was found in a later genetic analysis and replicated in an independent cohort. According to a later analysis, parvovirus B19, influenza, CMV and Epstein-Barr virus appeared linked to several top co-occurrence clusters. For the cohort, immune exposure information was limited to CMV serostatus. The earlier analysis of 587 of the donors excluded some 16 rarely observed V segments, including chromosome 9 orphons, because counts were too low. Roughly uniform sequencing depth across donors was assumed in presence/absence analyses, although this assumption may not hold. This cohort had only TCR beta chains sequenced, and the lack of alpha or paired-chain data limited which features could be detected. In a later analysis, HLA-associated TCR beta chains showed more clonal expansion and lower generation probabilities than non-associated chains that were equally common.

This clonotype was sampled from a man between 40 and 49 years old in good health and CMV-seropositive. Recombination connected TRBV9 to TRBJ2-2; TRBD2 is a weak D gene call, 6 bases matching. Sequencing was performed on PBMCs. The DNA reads TGTGCCAGCAGCGCGGGGACTGGAGGGGAGCTGTTTTTT. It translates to CASSAGTGGELFF.